Shown below are 29 T cell receptor beta chains from a single sample sequenced in a study of blood T cell repertoires in COVID-19. Produced via immunoSEQ multiplex PCR; TCRdb's table is partial and in-frame only. The table records tens of thousands of clones, about 94% of them present only once. Specimen: peripheral blood. The receptors were gathered from a human donor in a cohort sampled during active COVID-19.

The genes are TRBV5-6 and TRBJ2-3; no clear D. Trimming removed 0 bases at V and 0 bases at J, with 8 bases between. Germline CDR1 and CDR2: SGHDT and YYEEEE. The CDR3 length is 15 residues. For the CDR3, the DNA is TGTGCCAGCAGCTTGGCCCTGACTAGCACAGATACGCAGTATTTT. Protein: CASSLALTSTDTQYF.

The J gene is TRBJ1-1, the V gene TRBV5-4; D perhaps matches TRBD1 (6 bases). Germline CDR1 and CDR2: SGHNT and YYREEE (reference sequence). The CDR3 contains 13 residues. V was trimmed by 1 base and J by 4 bases, leaving 8 bases between them. The CDR3 region is CASSLTGTTEAFF. The CDR3 DNA sequence: TGTGCCAGCAGCTTGACAGGGACCACTGAAGCTTTCTTT.

Remarks on this clone: One end of the junction does not line up with germline, which may come from a read error. The chain couples TRBV30 to TRBJ2-1, with 7 bases aligning to TRBD2. Germline CDR1 GTSNPN, CDR2 SVGIG (reference sequence). The CDR3 covers 16 residues. This chain's CDR3 is CAWSQRLALSNNEQFF. Here the CDR3 DNA reads TGTGCCTGGAGTCAAAGACTAGCCCTCTCCAACAATGAGCAGTTCTTC.

The genes are TRBV7-9 and TRBJ2-7; TRBD2 matches at 12 bases. CDR1 and CDR2 from the germline V gene are SEHNR and FQNEAQ (reference sequence). The ends lost 3 bases at V and 4 bases at J; junction bases unmatched: 4. This CDR3 spans 15 amino acids. The CDR3 DNA reads as TGTGCCAGCAGCTTGACTAGCGGGAGTTGGTACGAGCAGTACTTC. Amino acid sequence: CASSLTSGSWYEQYF. Drawing the rest from reference TRBV7-9 and TRBJ2-7, the complete variable domain is DTGVSQNPRHKITKRGQNVTFRCDPISEHNRLYWYRQTLGQGPEFLTYFQNEAQLEKSRLLSDRFSAERPKGSFSTLEIQRTEQGDSAMYLCASSLTSGSWYEQYFGPGTRLTVT.

For the CDR3, the DNA is TGTGCCACCCGAGACAGCGGGAGCGACACCGGGGAGCTGTTTTTT. Residues: CATRDSGSDTGELFF. The gene calls are TRBV10-3 and TRBJ2-2, with TRBD2 matching over 8 bases. Germline values: CDR1 ENHRY, CDR2 SYGVKD. The CDR3 loop spans 15 amino acids. After removal of 10 bases from V and 3 bases from J, the junction contained 10 bases not matched to a gene.

The chain links TRBV7-9 to TRBJ1-5, with no clear D. V was shortened by 1 base and J by 5 bases, with 9 bases between the two germline ends. The CDR3 is 14 amino acids. Germline CDR1 SEHNR, CDR2 FQNEAQ (reference sequence). For the CDR3, the DNA is TGTGCCAGCAGCTTAGAGCGGGGAGATCAGCCCCAGCATTTT. This sequence encodes CASSLERGDQPQHF.

The CDR3 is CASSLAGARPDTQYF. The CDR3 nucleotides read TGTGCCAGCAGCTTAGCTGGGGCCCGGCCAGATACGCAGTATTTT. The chain uses TRBV7-8 and TRBJ2-3; TRBD1 is a possible D gene (5 bases). V was cut by 0 bases and J by 4 bases, with 11 bases left in between. Germline CDR1 is SGHVS and CDR2 is FQNEAQ. This CDR3 contains 15 residues.

The rearrangement uses TRBV6-6 and TRBJ2-1; D is perhaps TRBD2 (7 bases). The ends were cut back, 2 bases at V and 7 bases at J, with 15 bases in the middle. CDR3 length equals 15 residues. CDR1 MNHNY and CDR2 SVGAGI come from the germline V gene (reference sequence). CDR3 loop: CASSYGGALSNEQFF. The CDR3 nucleotides are TGTGCCAGCAGTTACGGGGGGGCCCTCTCAAATGAGCAGTTCTTC.

V and J are TRBV6-5 and TRBJ2-7; TRBD2 matches 7 bases. CDR1 and CDR2 from the germline V gene are MNHEY and SVGAGI. The CDR3 contains 14 residues. Unmatched junction bases numbered 8, after V lost 7 bases and J lost 2 bases. This CDR3 reads CASISGLTPYEQYF. The DNA for the CDR3 is TGTGCCAGCATCTCGGGACTAACGCCCTACGAGCAGTACTTC.

The V and J genes are TRBV7-9 and TRBJ1-1; weak D call: TRBD1 (5 bases). The CDR3 is made up of 15 amino acids. The germline V gene has CDR1 SEHNR and CDR2 FQNEAQ (reference sequence). V lost 0 bases to trimming and J lost 2 bases, with 10 bases between them. CDR3 sequence: CASSLAVGANTEAFF. CDR3 sequence (DNA): TGTGCCAGCAGCTTAGCCGTAGGGGCAAACACTGAAGCTTTCTTT.

This clone appeared a single time. The V call is TRBV11-2, the J call TRBJ1-5; D ambiguous. The CDR3 has 13 residues. Trimming shortened V by 2 bases and J by 6 bases, and 8 bases separated the two germline ends. Per germline, CDR1 SGHAT and CDR2 FQNNGV. The chain's CDR3 is CASSLSDSQPQHF. In DNA form, the CDR3 reads TGTGCCAGCAGCTTATCAGACTCTCAGCCCCAGCATTTT.

The chain couples TRBV6-2 or TRBV6-3 to TRBJ2-1; D uncertain. The CDR3 loop spans 16 amino acids. V shed 6 bases and J shed 0 bases, with 15 bases lying between them. CDR1 is MNHEY and CDR2 is SVGEGT in the germline V gene. The CDR3 region has the DNA TGTGCCAGCAGCCCTGGATCCAGAGGCTCCTACAATGAGCAGTTCTTC. Translation gives CASSPGSRGSYNEQFF.

The J gene is TRBJ2-1, the V gene TRBV15; 12 bases map to TRBD2. Germline CDR1 LNHNV, CDR2 YYDKDF (reference sequence). J gave up 0 bases and V 5 bases, and 14 bases lay outside the gene matches. The CDR3 length is 20 residues. The CDR3 sequence is CATSATPGLAGPRSYNEQFF. In DNA, the CDR3 is TGTGCCACCAGCGCAACCCCGGGACTAGCGGGCCCTCGCTCCTACAATGAGCAGTTCTTC.

The CDR3 coding sequence is TGTGCCAGCTCACCACCGACGGGACTAGGCACAGATACGCAGTATTTT. It specifies CASSPPTGLGTDTQYF. This chain connects TRBV18 to TRBJ2-3; 8 bases fit TRBD2. Germline V lookup: CDR1 KGHSH, CDR2 LQKENI. This CDR3 has 16 residues. V gave up 0 bases and J gave up 1 base; unmatched junction bases: 3.

The CDR3 DNA reads TGTGCCAGCAGCCGTGGCGGGGGGCTCGAAGCTTTCTTT. Translated, it gives CASSRGGGLEAFF. The rearrangement links TRBV3-1 (or the pseudogene TRBV3-2) to TRBJ1-1; D might be TRBD1 (6 bases). CDR3 length: 13 residues. Germline values: CDR1 LGHDT, CDR2 YNNKEL (reference sequence). V gave up 4 bases and J gave up 8 bases, with 14 bases separating them.

The rearrangement uses TRBV27 and TRBJ2-2; TRBD1 matches 8 bases. V was pared by 3 bases and J by 6 bases, with 9 bases of the junction left unmatched. Germline loops: CDR1 MNHEY, CDR2 SMNVEV (reference sequence). CDR3 length equals 16 residues. CDR3 residues: CASSFSGTGAPGELFF. DNA of the CDR3: TGTGCCAGCAGTTTCTCCGGGACAGGTGCCCCCGGGGAGCTGTTTTTT.

The chain couples TRBV19 to TRBJ2-1, with 11 bases matching TRBD2. Germline values: CDR1 LNHDA, CDR2 SQIVND (reference sequence). The CDR3 sequence is 17 residues long. Unmatched junction bases numbered 5, after V lost 0 bases and J lost 4 bases. CDR3 protein: CASSIDRSGGAYNEQFF. In DNA, the CDR3 is TGTGCCAGTAGTATAGACCGTAGCGGGGGGGCGTACAATGAGCAGTTCTTC.

This chain uses TRBV20-1 with TRBJ1-1, with 7 bases identical to TRBD1. The trim removed 0 bases at V and 8 bases at J, leaving 0 bases unmatched. Germline V gives CDR1 DFQATT, CDR2 SNEGSKA (reference sequence). The CDR3 contains 11 residues. The DNA for the CDR3 is TGCAGTGCTAGAGAGGACAGGGAAGCTTTCTTT. It codes for CSAREDREAFF.

The gene calls are TRBV4-2 and TRBJ1-2; D uncertain. The germline gives CDR1 LGHNA, CDR2 YNFKEQ. This CDR3 is built from 16 residues. V gave up 3 bases and J gave up 2 bases, with 16 bases separating them. The CDR3 loop reads CASSQMTDVANYGYTF. DNA for the CDR3: TGTGCCAGCAGCCAGATGACTGATGTGGCGAACTATGGCTACACCTTC.

The V gene is TRBV14, the J gene TRBJ1-2; D gene uncertain. Deletions cut 1 base from V and 7 bases from J, with 19 bases between. CDR1 and CDR2 from the germline V gene are SGHDN and FVKESK. This CDR3 region has 16 residues. CDR3 region: CASSQVGYQFEGGYTF. The CDR3 region has the DNA TGTGCCAGCAGCCAAGTTGGGTACCAATTCGAGGGTGGCTACACCTTC.

The gene calls are TRBV7-9 and TRBJ2-5; D perhaps matches TRBD2 (6 bases). This CDR3 has 13 residues. CDR1 and CDR2 (germline): SEHNR, FQNEAQ (reference sequence). The germline V and J ends were trimmed by 3 bases and 4 bases, with 9 bases remaining between them. Written as DNA, the CDR3 is TGTGCCAGCAGCTTCCAGGGAGGAGAGACCCAGTACTTC. Its translation: CASSFQGGETQYF.

This clone was seen a handful of times. The chain recombines TRBV6-4 with TRBJ2-3; 9 bases map to TRBD2. The CDR3 loop spans 16 amino acids. Losses at the gene ends were 0 bases for V and 4 bases for J; bases not matched to a gene: 5. Germline V gene lookup returns CDR1 MRHNA and CDR2 SNTAGT. The CDR3 reads CASSDSPAGGPDTQYF. In DNA, the CDR3 is TGTGCCAGCAGTGACTCGCCAGCGGGGGGCCCAGATACGCAGTATTTT.

The rearrangement links TRBV28 to TRBJ1-2, with D maybe TRBD1 (5 bases). Germline values: CDR1 MDHEN, CDR2 SYDVKM. V lost 2 bases to trimming and J lost 5 bases, with 18 bases between them. CDR3 size: 16 residues. The CDR3 protein is CASSLPGRGGLYGYTF. In DNA, the CDR3 is TGTGCCAGCAGTTTACCAGGGCGAGGAGGGCTATATGGCTACACCTTC.

The genes are TRBV2 and TRBJ1-2; TRBD1 agrees at 8 bases. The CDR3 loop spans 15 amino acids. The germline gives CDR1 SNHLY, CDR2 FYNNEI. Losses at the gene ends were 7 bases for V and 5 bases for J; bases not matched to a gene: 12. As DNA, the CDR3 is TGTGCCAGCACTGGGACAGGCCCGACCTCATATGGCTACACCTTC. Encoded protein: CASTGTGPTSYGYTF.

The J gene is TRBJ2-7, the V gene TRBV27; tentatively, D is TRBD1 (6 bases). The CDR3 totals 13 residues. CDR1 MNHEY and CDR2 SMNVEV come from the germline V gene (reference sequence). Trimming took 3 bases from V and 3 from J, leaving 9 bases between them. The CDR3 bases are TGTGCCAGCAGTTTTGGACAGAACTACGAGCAGTACTTC. It yields the protein CASSFGQNYEQYF.

The rearrangement links TRBV6-2 or TRBV6-3 to TRBJ2-1; TRBD2 matches 9 bases. There are 16 residues in the CDR3. Trimming at V came to 4 bases and at J to 3 bases, leaving 7 bases not matched to a gene. CDR1 and CDR2 (germline): MNHEY, SVGEGT. As DNA, the CDR3 is TGTGCCAGCAGTTCCTCGCTAGCGGGGATCTACAATGAGCAGTTCTTC. Translated: CASSSSLAGIYNEQFF.

In its sample, this clone was seen once. The rearrangement uses TRBV10-2 and TRBJ2-3; TRBD2 matches at 8 bases. Germline V lookup: CDR1 WSHSY, CDR2 SAAADI. J lost 5 bases, V lost 4 bases, and 11 bases had no gene match. The CDR3 has 16 residues. The CDR3 spells CASSGGTGGRVDTQYF. CDR3 nucleotides: TGCGCCAGCAGTGGGGGTACGGGGGGGCGAGTAGATACGCAGTATTTT.

The V and J genes are TRBV18 and TRBJ2-1; TRBD1 agrees at 11 bases. Germline V gene data show CDR1 as KGHSH and CDR2 as LQKENI. The CDR3 consists of 16 residues. V gave up 3 bases and J gave up 5 bases; unmatched junction bases: 6. DNA for the CDR3: TGTGCCAGCTCACCCTGGGACAGGGGGTCCGACAATGAGCAGTTCTTC. Its protein product is CASSPWDRGSDNEQFF. The whole variable domain, remainder taken from reference TRBV18 and TRBJ2-1, is NAGVMQNPRHLVRRRGQEARLRCSPMKGHSHVYWYRQLPEEGLKFMVYLQKENIIDESGMPKERFSAEFPKEGPSILRIQQVVRGDSAAYFCASSPWDRGSDNEQFFGPGTRLTVL.

V is TRBV5-1 and J is TRBJ2-5, with 13 bases aligning to TRBD2. This CDR3 is 17 amino acids long. Unmatched junction bases numbered 5, after V lost 1 base and J lost 2 bases. Germline V gene data show CDR1 as SGHRS and CDR2 as YFSETQ. The DNA of the CDR3 is TGCGCCAGCAGCTTGTCCGGGACTAGCGGGATGCAAGAGACCCAGTACTTC. Protein product: CASSLSGTSGMQETQYF.